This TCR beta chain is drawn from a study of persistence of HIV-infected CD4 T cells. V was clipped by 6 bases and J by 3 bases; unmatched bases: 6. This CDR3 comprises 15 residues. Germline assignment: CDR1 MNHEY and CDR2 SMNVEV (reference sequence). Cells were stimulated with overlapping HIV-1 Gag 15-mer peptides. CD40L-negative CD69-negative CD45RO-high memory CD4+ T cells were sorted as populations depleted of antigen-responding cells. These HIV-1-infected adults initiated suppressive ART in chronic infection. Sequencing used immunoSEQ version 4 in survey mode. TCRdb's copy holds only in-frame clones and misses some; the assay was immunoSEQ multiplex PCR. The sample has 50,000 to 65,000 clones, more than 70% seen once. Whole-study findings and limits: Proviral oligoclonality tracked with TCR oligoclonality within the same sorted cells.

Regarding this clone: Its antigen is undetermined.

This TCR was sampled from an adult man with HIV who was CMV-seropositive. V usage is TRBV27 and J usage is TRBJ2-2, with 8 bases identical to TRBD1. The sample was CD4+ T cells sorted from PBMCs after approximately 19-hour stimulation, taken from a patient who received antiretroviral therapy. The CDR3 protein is CASRTGTGYTGELFF. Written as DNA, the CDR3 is TGTGCCAGCAGAACCGGGACAGGATACACCGGGGAGCTGTTTTTT.